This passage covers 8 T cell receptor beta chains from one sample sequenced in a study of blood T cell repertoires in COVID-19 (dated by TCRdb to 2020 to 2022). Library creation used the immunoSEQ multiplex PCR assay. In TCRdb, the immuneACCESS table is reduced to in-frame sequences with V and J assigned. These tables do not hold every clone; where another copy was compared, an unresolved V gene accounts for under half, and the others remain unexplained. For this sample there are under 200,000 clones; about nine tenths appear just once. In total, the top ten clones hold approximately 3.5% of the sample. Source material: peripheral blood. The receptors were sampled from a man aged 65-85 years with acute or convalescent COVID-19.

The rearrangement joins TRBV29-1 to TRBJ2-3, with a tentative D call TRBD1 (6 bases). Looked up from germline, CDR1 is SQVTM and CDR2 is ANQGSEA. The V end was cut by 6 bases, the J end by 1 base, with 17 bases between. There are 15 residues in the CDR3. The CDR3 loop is CSVAQGVGGTDTQYF. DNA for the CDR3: TGCAGCGTGGCACAGGGTGTGGGGGGCACAGATACGCAGTATTTT.

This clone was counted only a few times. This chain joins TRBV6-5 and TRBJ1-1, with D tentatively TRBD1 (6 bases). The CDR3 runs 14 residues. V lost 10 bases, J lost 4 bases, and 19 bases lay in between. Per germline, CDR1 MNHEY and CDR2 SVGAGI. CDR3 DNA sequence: TGTGCCAACCGGGACATAAATTTTGGCACTGAAGCTTTCTTT. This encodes CANRDINFGTEAFF.

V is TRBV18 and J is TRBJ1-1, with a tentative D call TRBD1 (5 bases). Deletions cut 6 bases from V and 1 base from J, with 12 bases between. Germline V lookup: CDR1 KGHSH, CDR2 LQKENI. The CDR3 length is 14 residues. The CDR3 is CASSPTDRNTEAFF. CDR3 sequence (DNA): TGTGCCAGCTCCCCTACAGACAGGAACACTGAAGCTTTCTTT.

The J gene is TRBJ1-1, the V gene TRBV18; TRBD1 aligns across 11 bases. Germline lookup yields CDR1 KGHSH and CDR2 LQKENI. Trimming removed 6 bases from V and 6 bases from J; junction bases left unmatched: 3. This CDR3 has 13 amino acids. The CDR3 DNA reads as TGTGCCAGCTCGGGACAGGGGGTGGCTGAAGCTTTCTTT. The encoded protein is CASSGQGVAEAFF.

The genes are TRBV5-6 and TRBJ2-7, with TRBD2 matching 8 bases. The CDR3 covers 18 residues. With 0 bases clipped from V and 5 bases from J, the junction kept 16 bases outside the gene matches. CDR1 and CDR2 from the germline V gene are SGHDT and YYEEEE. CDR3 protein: CASSLDGLANLRWDEQYF. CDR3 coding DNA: TGTGCCAGCAGCTTGGACGGACTAGCAAATTTGCGATGGGACGAGCAGTACTTC.

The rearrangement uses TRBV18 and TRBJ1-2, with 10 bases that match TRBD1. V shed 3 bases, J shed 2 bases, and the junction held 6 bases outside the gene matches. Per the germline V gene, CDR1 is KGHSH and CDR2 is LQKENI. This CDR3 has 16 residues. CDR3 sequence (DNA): TGTGCCAGCTCACCCGCTACGGGACAGGGGAACTATGGCTACACCTTC. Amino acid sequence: CASSPATGQGNYGYTF.

Here the CDR3 reads CASWRSGENTEAFF. The CDR3 DNA sequence: TGTGCCAGCTGGAGGAGTGGCGAGAACACTGAAGCTTTCTTT. The chain carries TRBV5-6 and TRBJ1-1, with D uncertain. Germline lookup yields CDR1 SGHDT and CDR2 YYEEEE. V was trimmed by 7 bases and J by 1 base, leaving 14 bases between them. This CDR3 contains 14 residues. The full variable domain, in which reference TRBV5-6 and TRBJ1-1 provide the parts outside the CDR3, is DAGVTQSPTHLIKTRGQQVTLRCSPKSGHDTVSWYQQALGQGPQFIFQYYEEEERQRGNFPDRFSGHQFPNYSSELNVNALLLGDSALYLCASWRSGENTEAFFGQGTRLTVV.

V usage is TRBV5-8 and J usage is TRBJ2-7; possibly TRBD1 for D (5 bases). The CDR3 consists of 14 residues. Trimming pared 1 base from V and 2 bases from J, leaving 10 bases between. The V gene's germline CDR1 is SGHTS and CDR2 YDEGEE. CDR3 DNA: TGTGCCAGCAGCTTGAGTCAGGGAACCTACGAGCAGTACTTC. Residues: CASSLSQGTYEQYF.